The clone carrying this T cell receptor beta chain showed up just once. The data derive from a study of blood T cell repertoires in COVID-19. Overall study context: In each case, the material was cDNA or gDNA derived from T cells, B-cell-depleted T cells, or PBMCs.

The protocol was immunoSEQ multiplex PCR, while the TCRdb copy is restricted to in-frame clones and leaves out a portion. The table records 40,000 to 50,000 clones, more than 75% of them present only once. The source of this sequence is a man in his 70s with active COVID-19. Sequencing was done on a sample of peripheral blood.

CDR3 loop: CASSPEAPLAGGLTDTQYF. CDR3 DNA: TGTGCCAGCTCACCTGAGGCCCCACTAGCGGGAGGCCTCACAGATACGCAGTATTTT. The rearrangement links TRBV18 to TRBJ2-3; TRBD2 aligns across 12 bases. The V segment lost 3 bases and the J segment 2 bases; nucleotides outside the gene matches: 12. Germline values: CDR1 KGHSH, CDR2 LQKENI. This CDR3 has 19 amino acids.